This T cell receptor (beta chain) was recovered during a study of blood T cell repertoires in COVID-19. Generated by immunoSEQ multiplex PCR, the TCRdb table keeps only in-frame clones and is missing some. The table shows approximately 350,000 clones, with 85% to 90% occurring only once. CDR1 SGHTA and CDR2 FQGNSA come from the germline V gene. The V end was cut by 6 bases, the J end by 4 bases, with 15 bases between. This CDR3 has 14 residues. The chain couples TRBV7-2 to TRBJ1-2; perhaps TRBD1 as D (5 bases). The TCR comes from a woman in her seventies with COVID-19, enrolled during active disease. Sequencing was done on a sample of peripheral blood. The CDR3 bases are TGTGCCAGCAGGTTACTACAGGCGCCCTATGGCTACACCTTC. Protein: CASRLLQAPYGYTF.